The source of this T cell receptor beta chain is a study of cytotoxic CD8 clonotypes in ibrutinib-treated CLL (dated by TCRdb to the early 2020s). In terms of the full investigation: The cohort had some eleven relapsed/refractory and around 14 treatment-naive patients; some 17 were IGHV unmutated. Responses were partial in 24 patients and complete in 2; after median around 72 months follow-up, approximately 15 stayed in remission and some twelve progressed. Response samples were taken after a median of roughly eleven months on treatment, ranging from about 6 to 36 months. An average of 255,043 productive templates and roughly 94,000 productive rearrangements was obtained per sample. Longitudinal samples were obtainable from about 30% of the roughly 90 participants in the trial. Cryopreserved peripheral blood mononuclear cells were collected at three points: before therapy, at response, and at either sustained remission or disease progression. All remission and progressive disease samples were collected while patients were still receiving ibrutinib. The paper's findings and limits, for the study overall: At baseline, clonality was higher than in age-matched healthy donors and showed a strong correlation with circulating CD8+ T-cell counts. Clonality increased at ibrutinib response, stayed stable in sustained remission, and fell back toward baseline at progression. Lymph node repertoires were not examined, and the timing of sampling was not matched between patients in sustained remission and those whose disease progressed. Public clonotypes were rare and either shrank or stayed stable during treatment, and the rise in clonality at ibrutinib response reflected expansion of private clonotypes.

Comments on this clone: Its recognized antigen is unknown. No much larger clone is present one base from it, and per-base qualities are unavailable.

For CDR1 and CDR2, the germline V gene (reference sequence) lists GTSNPN and SVGIG. From cysteine to phenylalanine, the CDR3 is 13 amino acids long. The entry retains the CDR3 DNA only, 39 bases that are in frame from base 1. Cut back by 6 bases and 4 bases, the V and J ends lie 13 bases apart. The goal of deep resolution MiSeq sequencing was a depth between 1 in 1 million and 1 in 200,000 T cells, and coverage averaged 10x per clonotype. The immunoSEQ hsTCRB Kit was used to generate TCR beta libraries. The study's own analysis went as follows. The data were analyzed with ImmunoSEQ Analyzer and ImmunoSEQ Data Assistant, and V, D and J gene assignments followed IMGT definitions. Clonality, with values ranging from 0 to 1, was calculated as one minus the normalized Shannon entropy of productive rearrangement frequencies. Only overrepresented clonotypes making up at least 0.05% of the repertoire of each patient were included in the public clonotype analysis. Repertoires from some 13 age-matched healthy donors in immuneACCESS were used as clonality controls. The table was pulled from immuneACCESS by TCRdb, which kept in-frame rearrangements only. Such tables lose some clones; where checked, under half of the loss comes from unresolved V genes, and the rest has no known cause. For V, J and clone size, that table is used; D and trimming come from the DNA. This sample holds about 140,000 clones; roughly 80% were observed only once. The ten largest make up 25% to 30% of the sample.

This specimen's time point label, per the study, means: eleven to twelve months on ibrutinib. For TCR beta library preparation, about 2 micrograms of genomic DNA was extracted from cryopreserved PBMCs. Longitudinal blood samples from CLL patients on ibrutinib monotherapy underwent high-throughput TCR beta sequencing. The patients took part in an open-label, single-center phase 2 trial of ibrutinib monotherapy. The clonotype was recovered from a human donor with chronic lymphocytic leukemia. The chain is made from TRBV30 and TRBJ1-5; the D gene lacks a confident call. Sequenced here: PBMCs, sampled after 12 months of ibrutinib treatment. The CDR3 sequence is CACSSAGNQPQHF. DNA sequence: TGTGCCTGTTCGTCGGCAGGTAATCAGCCCCAGCATTTT.